This is a list of T cell receptor beta chains from one sample in a study of cytomegalovirus exposure and HLA in healthy donors. The protocol was immunoSEQ multiplex PCR, while the TCRdb copy is restricted to in-frame clones and leaves out a portion. The sample totals over 80,000 clones. Sequencing was performed on PBMCs. Source of these receptors: a girl aged 10 to 17 in good health and CMV-seropositive. Both conserved end residues are part of each CDR3. A D gene is named only where the DNA matches it firmly.

j_call: TRBJ1-5; v_call: TRBV7-9; d_call: .; cdr3_nt: TGTGCCAGCAGCCCTACCGGCAATCAGCCCCAGCATTTT; cdr3_aa: CASSPTGNQPQHF
j_call: TRBJ1-1; v_call: TRBV9; d_call: .; cdr3_nt: TGTGCCAGCAGCCACGACACCCGGAAGGCTACCACTGAAGCTTTCTTT; cdr3_aa: CASSHDTRKATTEAFF
j_call: TRBJ1-1; v_call: TRBV18; d_call: .; cdr3_nt: TGTGCCAGCTCCCTTACAGAAAACACTGAAGCTTTCTTT; cdr3_aa: CASSLTENTEAFF
j_call: TRBJ1-4; v_call: TRBV9; d_call: .; cdr3_nt: TGTGCCAGCAGCGAGGAGCTTAATGAAAAACTGTTTTTT; cdr3_aa: CASSEELNEKLFF
j_call: TRBJ1-1; v_call: TRBV29-1; d_call: .; cdr3_nt: TGCAGCGTTGAGGGGCCGGAAGGAGAAGTTTTCTTT; cdr3_aa: CSVEGPEGEVFF
j_call: TRBJ2-3; v_call: TRBV10-3; d_call: TRBD2; cdr3_nt: TGTGCCATCAGTGAGTATAGGACTAGCGGGGGCCCCACAGATACGCAGTATTTT; cdr3_aa: CAISEYRTSGGPTDTQYF
j_call: TRBJ2-5; v_call: TRBV7-2; d_call: .; cdr3_nt: TGTGCCAGCAGCTTTTTCCGACAGCAGGAGACCCAGTACTTC; cdr3_aa: CASSFFRQQETQYF
j_call: TRBJ1-2; v_call: TRBV18; d_call: .; cdr3_nt: TGTGCCAGCTCGCGGACTGCTACGGACTATGGCTACACCTTC; cdr3_aa: CASSRTATDYGYTF
j_call: TRBJ2-1; v_call: TRBV7-2; d_call: TRBD2; cdr3_nt: TGTGCCAGCAGCGGGACTAGCAGTCCTTACAATGAGCAGTTCTTC; cdr3_aa: CASSGTSSPYNEQFF
j_call: TRBJ2-4; v_call: TRBV2; d_call: .; cdr3_nt: TGTGCCAGCAGGGACGGGAGCATTCAGTACTTC; cdr3_aa: CASRDGSIQYF
j_call: TRBJ1-2; v_call: TRBV7-9; d_call: TRBD1; cdr3_nt: TGTGCCAGCAGCTTAGTCTGGACGGCAGGGGGCATCGATAACTATGGCTACACCTTC; cdr3_aa: CASSLVWTAGGIDNYGYTF
j_call: TRBJ1-2; v_call: TRBV4-1; d_call: TRBD1; cdr3_nt: TGCGCCAGCAGCCAAGCACTCCAGGGGGCAGACTATGGCTACACCTTC; cdr3_aa: CASSQALQGADYGYTF
j_call: TRBJ2-1; v_call: TRBV6-4; d_call: TRBD1; cdr3_nt: TGTGCCAGCAGTGAGGGGACAGGGGGTGTCAATGAGCAGTTCTTC; cdr3_aa: CASSEGTGGVNEQFF
j_call: TRBJ1-2; v_call: TRBV5-5; d_call: TRBD1; cdr3_nt: TGTGCCAGCAGCCCCAGGACAGGGGGACAAAATTGGGACACCTTC; cdr3_aa: CASSPRTGGQNWDTF
j_call: TRBJ2-3; v_call: TRBV2; d_call: TRBD2; cdr3_nt: TGTGCCAGCAGGGGGACTACCTTGAGCACAGATACGCAGTATTTT; cdr3_aa: CASRGTTLSTDTQYF
j_call: TRBJ2-3; v_call: TRBV4-3; d_call: TRBD2; cdr3_nt: TGCGCCAGCAGCCATATAGCGGGGGGCACAGATACGCAGTATTTT; cdr3_aa: CASSHIAGGTDTQYF
j_call: TRBJ2-1; v_call: TRBV6-5; d_call: .; cdr3_nt: TGTGCCAGCAGTTACTTGGGGGCCAATGAGCAGTTCTTC; cdr3_aa: CASSYLGANEQFF
j_call: TRBJ1-4; v_call: TRBV4-1; d_call: .; cdr3_nt: TGCGCCAGCAGCCTTGGGCTTGCCTTTGAAAAACTGTTTTTT; cdr3_aa: CASSLGLAFEKLFF
j_call: TRBJ2-1; v_call: TRBV5-1; d_call: .; cdr3_nt: TGCGCCAGCAGCGAACAGGGTCTTGCCTACAATGAGCAGTTCTTC; cdr3_aa: CASSEQGLAYNEQFF
j_call: TRBJ2-7; v_call: TRBV5-1; d_call: TRBD1; cdr3_nt: TGCGCCAGCAGCTTGGGGACAGGACGCCGCGAGCAGTACTTC; cdr3_aa: CASSLGTGRREQYF
j_call: TRBJ2-3; v_call: TRBV30; d_call: .; cdr3_nt: TGTGCCTGGAGTGCTGGCACAGATACGCAGTATTTT; cdr3_aa: CAWSAGTDTQYF
j_call: TRBJ2-1; v_call: TRBV9; d_call: .; cdr3_nt: TGTGCCAGCAGCTCCCGGAGCGATGAGCAGTTCTTC; cdr3_aa: CASSSRSDEQFF
j_call: TRBJ1-3; v_call: TRBV5-6; d_call: .; cdr3_nt: TGTGCCAGCAGCTTTCAACCCCGGACTCCGCCCGGAAACACCATATATTTT; cdr3_aa: CASSFQPRTPPGNTIYF
j_call: TRBJ1-1; v_call: TRBV19; d_call: .; cdr3_nt: TGTGCCAGTAGTATAGGTGGTTCGGCGACACCGAACACTGAAGCTTTCTTT; cdr3_aa: CASSIGGSATPNTEAFF
j_call: TRBJ1-3; v_call: TRBV30; d_call: .; cdr3_nt: TGTGCCTGGAGTGGAAGCTCCACCATATATTTT; cdr3_aa: CAWSGSSTIYF
j_call: TRBJ2-5; v_call: TRBV29-1; d_call: .; cdr3_nt: TGCAGCGTTGAAGATCTTGACAGCTGGCGGACCCAGTACTTC; cdr3_aa: CSVEDLDSWRTQYF
j_call: TRBJ2-3; v_call: TRBV7-9; d_call: .; cdr3_nt: TGTGCCAGCAGCTTAGACAGGGGCACAGATACGCAGTATTTT; cdr3_aa: CASSLDRGTDTQYF
j_call: TRBJ2-5; v_call: TRBV7-2; d_call: TRBD2; cdr3_nt: TGTGCCAGCAGCGGGTCTAGCGGCACCCAAGAGACCCAGTACTTC; cdr3_aa: CASSGSSGTQETQYF
j_call: TRBJ1-2; v_call: TRBV4-3; d_call: .; cdr3_nt: TGCGCCAGCAGCCAAGATCAGGCAGATTATGGCTACACCTTC; cdr3_aa: CASSQDQADYGYTF
j_call: TRBJ1-1; v_call: TRBV6-5; d_call: TRBD1; cdr3_nt: TGTGCCAGCAGTCGTAAAAACAGGGGAGACACTGAAGCTTTCTTT; cdr3_aa: CASSRKNRGDTEAFF
j_call: TRBJ1-1; v_call: TRBV5-1; d_call: TRBD1; cdr3_nt: TGCGCCAGCAGCTTAACGCTACAGGGGACTGAAGCTTTCTTT; cdr3_aa: CASSLTLQGTEAFF
j_call: TRBJ2-1; v_call: TRBV6-6; d_call: .; cdr3_nt: TGTGCCAGCAGGCCTGGGACATCCAGCAATGAGCAGTTCTTC; cdr3_aa: CASRPGTSSNEQFF
j_call: TRBJ2-2; v_call: TRBV4-2; d_call: .; cdr3_nt: TGTGCCAGCAGCCTCCCAGGGGACACCGGGGAGCTGTTTTTT; cdr3_aa: CASSLPGDTGELFF
j_call: TRBJ1-1; v_call: TRBV4-1; d_call: .; cdr3_nt: TGCGCCAGCAGCCAAGGGGCAGCCACTGAAGCTTTCTTT; cdr3_aa: CASSQGAATEAFF
j_call: TRBJ1-2; v_call: TRBV7-2; d_call: TRBD1; cdr3_nt: TGTGCCAGCAGCCCCGGACAGGGAGCTAACTATGGCTACACCTTC; cdr3_aa: CASSPGQGANYGYTF
j_call: TRBJ2-3; v_call: TRBV6-5; d_call: TRBD2; cdr3_nt: TGTGCCAGCAATCAGCGGGGGGGCCGGGATACGCAGTATTTT; cdr3_aa: CASNQRGGRDTQYF
j_call: TRBJ1-1; v_call: TRBV29-1; d_call: .; cdr3_nt: TGCAGCGTCCGCACCGGACAGAACACTGAAGCTTTCTTT; cdr3_aa: CSVRTGQNTEAFF
j_call: TRBJ1-6; v_call: TRBV5-1; d_call: .; cdr3_nt: TGCGCCAGCAGCTTGGAGGGGGGGGATTCACCCCTCCACTTT; cdr3_aa: CASSLEGGDSPLHF
j_call: TRBJ2-3; v_call: TRBV6-1; d_call: .; cdr3_nt: TGTGCCAGCAGTGAAGCGATTAGGGTGCGAGGGACAGATACGCAGTATTTT; cdr3_aa: CASSEAIRVRGTDTQYF
j_call: TRBJ1-2; v_call: TRBV30; d_call: .; cdr3_nt: TGTGCCTGGAGTCCAGTGGGAGTCTATGGCTACACCTTC; cdr3_aa: CAWSPVGVYGYTF
j_call: TRBJ2-3; v_call: TRBV7-3; d_call: .; cdr3_nt: TGTGCCAGCAGCTTAAGGGCTAGCACAGATACGCAGTATTTT; cdr3_aa: CASSLRASTDTQYF
j_call: TRBJ1-1; v_call: TRBV11-2; d_call: TRBD1; cdr3_nt: TGTGCCAGCAGGAGACAGGGGGCGACGAACACTGAAGCTTTCTTT; cdr3_aa: CASRRQGATNTEAFF
j_call: TRBJ1-1; v_call: TRBV19; d_call: .; cdr3_nt: TGTGCCAGTAGTATGGGCCAGGGGAACACTGAAGCTTTCTTT; cdr3_aa: CASSMGQGNTEAFF
j_call: TRBJ2-7; v_call: TRBV11-2; d_call: TRBD1; cdr3_nt: TGTGCCAGCAGCTTAGTGGGGCCTTCAGGACAGGGCGACGAGCAGTACTTC; cdr3_aa: CASSLVGPSGQGDEQYF
j_call: TRBJ2-3; v_call: TRBV10-1; d_call: .; cdr3_nt: TGCGCCATCTCAGCAGGGCCCACAGATACGCAGTATTTT; cdr3_aa: CAISAGPTDTQYF
j_call: TRBJ2-7; v_call: TRBV18; d_call: .; cdr3_nt: TGTGCCAGCTCACCAACCCTACAGGGGGGGTCCCACGAGCAGTACTTC; cdr3_aa: CASSPTLQGGSHEQYF